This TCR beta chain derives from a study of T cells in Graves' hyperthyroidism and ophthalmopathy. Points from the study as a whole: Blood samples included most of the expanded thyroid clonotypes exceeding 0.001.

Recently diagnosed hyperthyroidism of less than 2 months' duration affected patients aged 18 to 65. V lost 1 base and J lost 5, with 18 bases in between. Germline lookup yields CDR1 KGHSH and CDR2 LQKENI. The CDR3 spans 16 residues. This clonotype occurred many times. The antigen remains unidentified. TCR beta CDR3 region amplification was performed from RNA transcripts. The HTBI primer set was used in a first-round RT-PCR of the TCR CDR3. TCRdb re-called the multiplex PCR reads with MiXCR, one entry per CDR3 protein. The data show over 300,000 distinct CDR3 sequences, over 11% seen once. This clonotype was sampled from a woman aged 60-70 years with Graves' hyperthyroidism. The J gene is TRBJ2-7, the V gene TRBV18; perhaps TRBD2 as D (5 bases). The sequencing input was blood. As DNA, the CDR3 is TGTGCCAGCTCACCACAAGGAGTGGGAGCGAGGGACGAGCAGTACTTC. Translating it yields CASSPQGVGARDEQYF.